This TCR beta chain was profiled in a study of blood T cell repertoires in COVID-19. Here immunoSEQ multiplex PCR was the method, and the copy in TCRdb shows in-frame clones only, minus some. The sample shows approximately 220,000 clones, approximately 86% of them seen only once. The V gene lost 2 bases and the J gene lost 3 bases, with 20 bases spanning the gap. Germline-derived CDR1 and CDR2 are MNHNS and SASEGT. The CDR3 runs 17 residues. The chain joins TRBV6-1 to TRBJ2-7; D perhaps matches TRBD2 (6 bases). This clonotype was obtained from a woman between 40 and 50 years old with acute COVID-19. Sequencing was carried out using PBMCs or T cells enriched from blood (not recorded which). CDR3 region: CASSEKVWGTAVYEQYF. In nucleotides, the CDR3 is TGTGCCAGCAGTGAAAAGGTGTGGGGGACTGCTGTCTACGAGCAGTACTTC.